Below are 27 T cell receptor beta chains sequenced from a single sample in a study of blood T cells in healthy people across ages. A sample-barcoded 5' primer and a J-beta primer mix were used in a second PCR of roughly 6 to 11 cycles. Each CDR3 protein is one row after TCRdb ran MiXCR on the 5' RACE reads. The sample holds fewer than 2,000,000 distinct CDR3 sequences; roughly two fifths are singletons and the top ten take 23%. Sequencing was carried out using blood. The source is a human donor in good health.

The V and J genes are TRBV7-2 and TRBJ2-7, with a weak D call TRBD1 (5 bases). The V gene lost 4 bases and the J gene lost 3 bases, with 13 bases spanning the gap. The CDR3 is 14 amino acids. Looked up from germline, CDR1 is SGHTA and CDR2 is FQGNSA. DNA for the CDR3: TGTGCCAGCAGCTATAAGACTCAGGGCTACGAGCAGTACTTC. Protein product: CASSYKTQGYEQYF.

This clonotype was seen more than once but under ten times. The V call is TRBV12-3 or TRBV12-4, the J call TRBJ1-1; D call uncertain. V lost 5 bases to trimming and J lost 5 bases, with 15 bases between them. The length of the CDR3 is 14 residues. The CDR3 coding sequence is TGTGCCAGCAGTCTCACCTCCGGGAAAACTGAAGCTTTCTTT. This translates into CASSLTSGKTEAFF.

The genes are TRBV7-8 and TRBJ2-7; D may be TRBD1 (6 bases). Germline V gives CDR1 SGHVS, CDR2 FQNEAQ. The CDR3 has 15 amino acids. The germline V and J ends were trimmed by 6 bases and 0 bases, with 15 bases remaining between them. CDR3 coding DNA: TGTGCCAGCAGAACGTACAGGGATAGCTCCTACGAGCAGTACTTC. It is translated as CASRTYRDSSYEQYF.

This clonotype was seen a few times. The V gene is TRBV4-2, the J gene TRBJ2-5; D call uncertain. The V end was cut by 0 bases, the J end by 5 bases, with 13 bases between. Germline lookup yields CDR1 LGHNA and CDR2 YNFKEQ. This CDR3 contains 15 residues. The CDR3 loop is CASSQDRIRSETQYF. In nucleotides, the CDR3 is TGTGCCAGCAGCCAAGATCGTATCCGCTCGGAGACCCAGTACTTC.

This clonotype was counted ten times or more. V gene TRBV29-1 combines with J gene TRBJ2-7; no firm D call. Trimming removed 6 bases from V and 2 bases from J, with 11 bases in between. Germline V CDR1 and CDR2: SQVTM, ANQGSEA. This CDR3 is built from 12 residues. CDR3 nucleotide sequence: TGCAGCGTCGGCAGCCCGCCCTACGAGCAGTACTTC. This encodes CSVGSPPYEQYF.

This clonotype appeared a few times. The chain uses TRBV5-1 and TRBJ1-2; TRBD1 is a possible D gene (5 bases). Per the germline V gene, CDR1 is SGHRS and CDR2 is YFSETQ. The CDR3 consists of 13 residues. The ends were cut back, 4 bases at V and 9 bases at J, with 16 bases in the middle. In nucleotides, the CDR3 is TGCGCCAGCAGCCCAGCAGGGTTTAGGAGCTACACCTTC. Translated, it gives CASSPAGFRSYTF.

In DNA form, the CDR3 reads TGCGCCAGCAGCTTGGAGGCAGGGGGCTACTATGGCTACACCTTC. It is translated as CASSLEAGGYYGYTF. The V call is TRBV5-1, the J call TRBJ1-2; TRBD1 matches at 8 bases. The germline gives CDR1 SGHRS, CDR2 YFSETQ. This CDR3 region has 15 residues. The ends lost 0 bases at V and 3 bases at J; junction bases unmatched: 4.

J is TRBJ2-3 and V is TRBV6-5; D perhaps matches TRBD1 (6 bases). V was clipped by 6 bases and J by 2 bases, with 15 bases between them. This CDR3 comprises 15 residues. Germline CDR1 is MNHEY and CDR2 is SVGAGI. CDR3 residues: CASRGFGQYTDTQYF. Written as DNA, the CDR3 is TGTGCCAGCAGGGGATTCGGACAGTACACAGATACGCAGTATTTT.

The rearrangement links TRBV20-1 to TRBJ2-3; D unclear. The V gene lost 3 bases and the J gene lost 4 bases, with 11 bases spanning the gap. The CDR3 is 13 amino acids. Germline loops: CDR1 DFQATT, CDR2 SNEGSKA (reference sequence). CDR3 in DNA: TGCAGTGCTAGTCCCTTCCGGCCAGATACGCAGTATTTT. It translates to CSASPFRPDTQYF.

The rearrangement joins TRBV20-1 to TRBJ2-4; 7 nucleotides match TRBD1. This CDR3 comprises 11 residues. CDR1 is DFQATT, CDR2 SNEGSKA, per germline (reference sequence). V gave up 4 bases and J gave up 8 bases; unmatched junction bases: 2. The DNA of the CDR3 is TGCAGTGCTACCGGACAGGACATTCAGTACTTC. Translation: CSATGQDIQYF.

The rearrangement joins TRBV6-5 to TRBJ2-1; TRBD2 might be the D (6 bases). The CDR3 covers 13 residues. V lost 2 bases to trimming and J lost 7 bases, with 9 bases between them. Per germline, CDR1 MNHEY and CDR2 SVGAGI. The CDR3 DNA reads TGTGCCAGCAGTTACCCCCGGGGGAATGAGCAGTTCTTC. Its protein is CASSYPRGNEQFF.

This clonotype was counted at least ten times. The rearrangement links TRBV12-3 or TRBV12-4 to TRBJ1-2; the D is unclear. This CDR3 is 13 amino acids long. Trimming removed 6 bases from V and 1 base from J, with 9 bases in between. CDR3 sequence (DNA): TGTGCCAGCAGCCGGGGATTTAACTATGGCTACACCTTC. Amino acid sequence: CASSRGFNYGYTF.

V is TRBV5-6 and J is TRBJ1-2, with TRBD1 identical over 8 bases. This CDR3 has 14 amino acids. Germline assignment: CDR1 SGHDT and CDR2 YYEEEE. V gave up 4 bases and J gave up 3 bases; unmatched junction bases: 5. The CDR3 sequence is CASSALTGDYGYTF. In nucleotides, the CDR3 is TGTGCCAGCAGCGCGTTGACAGGGGACTATGGCTACACCTTC.

This clonotype has only one observation. The chain has TRBV6-1 and TRBJ1-5; a possible D gene is TRBD1 (6 bases). The CDR3 is 14 residues long. V lost 10 bases, J lost 5 bases, and 18 bases lay in between. Germline-derived CDR1 and CDR2 are MNHNS and SASEGT. CDR3 bases: TGTGCCACCTTGGACAGCCAAAATTATCAGCCCCAGCATTTT. Protein product: CATLDSQNYQPQHF.

This clonotype came up once. One end of the junction fails to match germline, which may point to a read error. CDR3 nucleotides: TGTGCCAGCAGCTCTCCCCGCCTCAGCGGGGGGCATTACACAGGTACGCAGTATTTT. It codes for CASSSPRLSGGHYTGTQYF. The chain employs TRBV7-6 and TRBJ2-3; 9 nucleotides align to TRBD2. Germline CDR1 and CDR2: SGHVS and FNYEAQ. The CDR3 is 19 amino acids.

The count of this clonotype is one. This chain connects TRBV20-1 to TRBJ1-5; the match to TRBD1 covers 8 bases. After removal of 5 bases from V and 4 bases from J, the junction contained 13 bases not matched to a gene. CDR1 and CDR2 from the germline V gene are DFQATT and SNEGSKA (reference sequence). There are 16 residues in the CDR3. The CDR3 nucleotides are TGCAGTGCTGCGCTCCCTACAGGGGGTCGTAATCAGCCCCAGCATTTT. It specifies CSAALPTGGRNQPQHF.

J is TRBJ1-2 and V is TRBV3-1, with D maybe TRBD1 (5 bases). This CDR3 comprises 13 residues. V was pared by 7 bases and J by 4 bases, with 13 bases between. Germline V gives CDR1 LGHDT, CDR2 YNNKEL (reference sequence). The CDR3 protein is CASTWRGLYGYTF. The CDR3 DNA is TGTGCCAGCACCTGGCGGGGCCTCTATGGCTACACCTTC.

The chain carries TRBV5-6 and TRBJ2-5; 9 bases line up with TRBD1. Trimming removed 4 bases from V and 2 bases from J; junction bases left unmatched: 6. Per germline, CDR1 SGHDT and CDR2 YYEEEE. The CDR3 covers 15 residues. CDR3 bases: TGTGCCAGCAGCCCTGGACAGGGGCCGCAAGAGACCCAGTACTTC. Its protein is CASSPGQGPQETQYF.

The chain employs TRBV12-3 or TRBV12-4 and TRBJ1-2; TRBD1 might be the D (6 bases). The CDR3 spans 15 residues. The V end was cut by 7 bases, the J end by 0 bases, with 15 bases between. This chain's CDR3 is CASTVGHGANYGYTF. The CDR3 DNA reads as TGTGCCAGCACCGTGGGACATGGCGCTAACTATGGCTACACCTTC.

This clonotype was observed a few times. V is TRBV29-1 and J is TRBJ2-3; possibly TRBD2 for D (5 bases). This CDR3 comprises 14 residues. The germline V and J ends were trimmed by 8 bases and 5 bases, with 20 bases remaining between them. The germline V gene encodes CDR1 SQVTM and CDR2 ANQGSEA. CDR3: CSTSASSGLDTQYF. CDR3 in DNA: TGCAGCACCTCCGCTAGTTCGGGGTTAGATACGCAGTATTTT.

Only a few counts were recorded for this clonotype. At one end the junction does not follow the germline gene, possibly because of a read error. The CDR3, as DNA: TGCGCCAGCAGTTACGTGTGGGGCAGGGAGGCGAGTTATGGCTACACCTTC. This encodes CASSYVWGREASYGYTF. This chain links TRBV6-5 with TRBJ1-2, with a possible D match to TRBD1 (5 bases). CDR3 size: 17 residues. In germline, CDR1 is MNHEY, CDR2 SVGAGI.

This chain uses TRBV7-2 with TRBJ2-5; D perhaps matches TRBD2 (5 bases). This CDR3 has 17 amino acids. Germline CDR1 reads SGHTA; CDR2 reads FQGNSA. Trimming removed 2 bases from V and 4 bases from J, with 20 bases in between. CDR3 sequence reads: CASSLRPAVARIETQYF. CDR3 nucleotide sequence: TGTGCCAGCAGCTTAAGGCCAGCGGTGGCCCGCATAGAGACCCAGTACTTC.

About this clonotype itself: The conserved closing phenylalanine or tryptophan is absent in this CDR3, likely reflecting a read error. The chain has TRBV14 and TRBJ2-1, with 7 bases identical to TRBD1. The CDR3 is 14 residues long. Trimming took 6 bases from V and 3 from J; bases not matched to a gene: 5. Germline CDR1 and CDR2: SGHDN and FVKESK. The CDR3: CASRGTENYNEQFL. The CDR3 bases are TGTGCCAGCAGGGGGACAGAAAACTACAATGAGCAGTTCTTA.

The sample holds a few counts of this clonotype. The V gene is TRBV12-3 or TRBV12-4, the J gene TRBJ2-6; D unclear. The CDR3 loop spans 15 amino acids. V lost 6 bases, J lost 4 bases, and 13 bases lay in between. Here the CDR3 reads CASSLGLQGANVLTF. The CDR3 coding sequence is TGTGCCAGCAGCCTGGGGTTGCAAGGGGCCAACGTCCTGACTTTC.

The chain couples TRBV3-1 to TRBJ1-2, with D maybe TRBD1 (5 bases). The CDR3 loop spans 14 amino acids. CDR1 is LGHDT and CDR2 is YNNKEL in the germline V gene (reference sequence). Trimming stripped 3 bases from V and 8 bases from J, with 16 bases between. The CDR3 sequence: CASSHLGGVDGYTF. CDR3 DNA sequence: TGTGCCAGCAGCCACTTGGGAGGGGTGGACGGCTACACCTTC.

The chain recombines TRBV4-3 with TRBJ1-2; a possible D gene is TRBD1 (6 bases). CDR1 is LGHNA, CDR2 YSLEER, per germline. Trimming pared 2 bases from V and 8 bases from J, leaving 12 bases between. The CDR3 spans 13 residues. The CDR3 spells CASSQLNREGYTF. Here the CDR3 DNA reads TGCGCCAGCAGCCAACTAAACAGGGAGGGCTACACCTTC.

In this sample, this clonotype turned up many times. The J gene is TRBJ1-6, the V gene TRBV3-1; 10 nucleotides match TRBD1. Germline values: CDR1 LGHDT, CDR2 YNNKEL (reference sequence). This CDR3 spans 15 amino acids. V shed 5 bases, J shed 9 bases, and the junction held 7 bases outside the gene matches. CDR3 DNA: TGTGCCAGCAGCTACGACAGGGGGCAAGGTTCACCCCTCCACTTT. It is translated as CASSYDRGQGSPLHF.